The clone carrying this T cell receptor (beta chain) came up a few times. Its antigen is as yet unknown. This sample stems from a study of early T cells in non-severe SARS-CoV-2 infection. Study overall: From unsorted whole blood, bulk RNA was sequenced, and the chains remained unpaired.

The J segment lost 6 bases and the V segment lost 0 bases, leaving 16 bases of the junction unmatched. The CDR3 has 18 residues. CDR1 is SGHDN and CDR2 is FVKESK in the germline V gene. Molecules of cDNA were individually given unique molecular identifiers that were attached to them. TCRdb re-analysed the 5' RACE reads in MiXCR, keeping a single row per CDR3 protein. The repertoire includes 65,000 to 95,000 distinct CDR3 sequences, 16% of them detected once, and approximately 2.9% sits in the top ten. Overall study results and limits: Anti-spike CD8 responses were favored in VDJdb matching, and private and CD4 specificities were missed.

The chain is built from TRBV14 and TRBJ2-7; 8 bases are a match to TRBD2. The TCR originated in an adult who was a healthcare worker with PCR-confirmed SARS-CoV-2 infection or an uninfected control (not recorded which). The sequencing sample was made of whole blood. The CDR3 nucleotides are TGTGCCAGCAGCCAAGACCCGGGACTAGATTATATCCGCGGCGAGCAGTACTTC. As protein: CASSQDPGLDYIRGEQYF.